The 15 T cell receptor beta chains below all came from one sample that was sequenced in a study of CXCR3-negative and CXCR3-positive naive CD8 T cells. Study-wide points: CXCR3-positive naive cells carried more hydrophobic TRB CDR3s than CXCR3-negative ones.

These TCRs are of unknown antigen specificity. Via 5' RACE with UMI labels, TRB cDNA libraries were prepared. No DNA is given; TCRdb re-called the 5' RACE reads and lists each CDR3 protein once. The repertoire table contains tens of thousands of distinct CDR3 sequences. Input material: naive CXCR3+ CD8+ T cells from blood. The subset: CD45RO-CCR7+CD27+CD95- naive CD8+ T cells expressing CXCR3 (TNR3+). Receptors were obtained from a human donor in good health. Some clones in this sample may be carry-over from other donors' samples.

This chain joins TRBV4-2 and TRBJ2-7. Germline CDR1 is LGHNA and CDR2 is YNFKEQ. This CDR3 contains 13 residues. CDR3 in amino acids: CASSPGGPYEQYF.

CDR3: CASSVTRGMNTEAFF. The rearrangement links TRBV6-6 to TRBJ1-1; TCRdb's assignment of TRBD1 cannot be checked, as there is no DNA. CDR1 MNHNY and CDR2 SVGAGI come from the germline V gene (reference sequence). The CDR3 runs 15 residues.

The chain uses TRBV29-1 and TRBJ2-3; absent DNA, TCRdb's TRBD2 call cannot be checked. The CDR3 totals 18 residues. Germline CDR1 and CDR2: SQVTM and ANQGSEA. Here the CDR3 reads CSVAGGTAGSQPTDTQYF.

The chain couples TRBV29-1 to TRBJ2-1. CDR1 and CDR2 from the germline V gene are SQVTM and ANQGSEA. The CDR3 totals 11 residues. The CDR3 spells CSVEGPYEQFF.

The chain carries TRBV12-3 or TRBV12-4 and TRBJ1-1; TCRdb names TRBD1, which stays unverified in the absence of DNA. The CDR3 runs 13 residues. The chain's CDR3 is CASSFGRVTEAFF.

This chain uses TRBV7-9 with TRBJ2-7; the TRBD1 assignment by TCRdb is unverifiable without DNA. The germline V gene encodes CDR1 SEHNR and CDR2 FQNEAQ (reference sequence). The CDR3 spans 13 residues. CDR3: CASSQGGISEQYF.

This chain uses TRBV7-9 with TRBJ1-2; TCRdb proposes TRBD1, but this gene call is untestable without DNA. Germline V lookup: CDR1 SEHNR, CDR2 FQNEAQ (reference sequence). This CDR3 contains 13 residues. CDR3 in amino acids: CASSSTRGDGYTF.

The chain links TRBV7-8 to TRBJ1-5; TCRdb gives TRBD1 as the D gene, but with no DNA this cannot be confirmed. Per the germline V gene, CDR1 is SGHVS and CDR2 is FQNEAQ. The CDR3 sequence is 17 residues long. The CDR3: CASSLAFPPISNQPQHF.

The rearrangement uses TRBV5-1 and TRBJ2-7. The length of the CDR3 is 14 residues. Germline V lookup: CDR1 SGHRS, CDR2 YFSETQ. The CDR3 here is CASSLSRGTYEQYF.

The V and J genes are TRBV2 and TRBJ2-7; TCRdb reports TRBD1, a call that lacks DNA to check it against. Germline CDR1 is SNHLY and CDR2 is FYNNEI. This CDR3 comprises 14 residues. The chain's CDR3 is CASSEGTGSYEQYF.

The V and J genes are TRBV4-3 and TRBJ2-7; TCRdb's D gene call, TRBD1, goes unchecked for lack of DNA. There are 16 residues in the CDR3. In germline, CDR1 is LGHNA, CDR2 YSLEER. CDR3: CASSQDRGSHSYEQYF.

The V gene is TRBV29-1, the J gene TRBJ2-2. Germline values: CDR1 SQVTM, CDR2 ANQGSEA. CDR3 length: 12 residues. The CDR3 is CSVLTYTGELFF.

The chain is built from TRBV6-2 or TRBV6-3 and TRBJ2-1; the TCRdb call, TRBD2, lacks DNA for checking. The germline V gene has CDR1 MNHEY and CDR2 SVGEGT. This CDR3 is built from 12 residues. The CDR3 is CASSYVGPEQFF.

The chain employs TRBV29-1 and TRBJ2-7; the TRBD1 assignment by TCRdb is unverifiable without DNA. CDR3 length equals 14 residues. Looked up from germline, CDR1 is SQVTM and CDR2 is ANQGSEA. The chain's CDR3 is CSAAEGTGPYEQYF.

V and J are TRBV20-1 and TRBJ2-1. The germline CDR1 and CDR2 sequences are DFQATT and SNEGSKA (reference sequence). The CDR3 extends over 15 amino acids. CDR3 loop: CSARDDTTSYNEQFF.